This is a list of T cell receptor beta chains from one sample in a study of T cell repertoires in cytomegalovirus infection. TCRdb re-analysed the reads in MiXCR, keeping a single row per CDR3 protein. The table has hundreds of thousands of distinct CDR3 sequences, more than 20% seen once; the top ten hold 7.5% to 9%. The sample comprised CD8+ T cells from PBMCs. Receptor source: a human donor in good health (CMV status not recorded). Some clones in this sample may be carry-over from other donors' samples. CDR3s include the opening cysteine and the closing phenylalanine or tryptophan. The D gene is left open where the match is weak. Where a row states a size, it is once, few, many or the class of an expanded clone; other rows omit it.

D | size | J | V | DNA | CDR3
TRBD2 | NA | TRBJ2-1 | TRBV29-1 | TGCAGCGCAGATCCATTGAAATCCAGCGGGGGGCTCCGCTCCTACAATGAGCAGTTCTTC | CSADPLKSSGGLRSYNEQFF
TRBD2 | few | TRBJ2-3 | TRBV12-3/TRBV12-4 | TGTGCCAGCAGTTTTGTCGGGGGGACTATTCTGAGCACAGATACGCAGTATTTT | CASSFVGGTILSTDTQYF
TRBD2 | many | TRBJ2-5 | TRBV12-3/TRBV12-4 | TGTGCCAGCAGCCCATGGACTAGCGGGGGAGAAGAGACCCAGTACTTC | CASSPWTSGGEETQYF
TRBD1 | NA | TRBJ1-2 | TRBV14 | TGTGCCAGCAGCCAAGATCCAGGGGGCGTACTCTATGGCTACACCTTC | CASSQDPGGVLYGYTF
NA | NA | TRBJ2-5 | TRBV6-1 | TGTGCCAGCAGTAAAACGGACGAACAAGAGACCCAGTACTTC | CASSKTDEQETQYF
TRBD2 | NA | TRBJ2-1 | TRBV24-1 | TGTGCCACCAGTGATGACACGGGGGGGACCTACAATGAGCAGTTCTTC | CATSDDTGGTYNEQFF
NA | NA | TRBJ1-2 | TRBV29-1 | TGCAGCGTTGTATCCGGCCAACATGGCTACACCTTC | CSVVSGQHGYTF
TRBD1 | NA | TRBJ2-5 | TRBV20-1 | TGCAGTGCAATACCCGGGACAGTCTACCAAGAGACCCGGTACTTC | CSAIPGTVYQETRYF
NA | NA | TRBJ2-3 | TRBV27 | TGTGCCAGCAGCCACACGGCAGGGGCAACAGATACGCAGTATTTT | CASSHTAGATDTQYF
NA | medium-sized | TRBJ2-7 | TRBV7-9 | TGTGCCAGCAGCTTATGGGGGGCGGACGAGCAGTACTTC | CASSLWGADEQYF
NA | few | TRBJ1-6 | TRBV6-2/TRBV6-3 | TGTGCCAGCAGTTACCCCGAGGACAGTGCCTATAATTCACCCCTCCACTTT | CASSYPEDSAYNSPLHF
NA | few | TRBJ2-5 | TRBV7-6 | TGTGCCAGCAGCTCGTGGACAGAGCAAGAGACCCAGTACTTC | CASSSWTEQETQYF
NA | many | TRBJ2-2 | TRBV19 | TGTGCCAGTAGTATCGGTTCCGGGGAGCTGTTTTTT | CASSIGSGELFF
NA | many | TRBJ2-7 | TRBV7-6 | TGTGCCAGCAGTTCAGGGGGGTTCAGGGGCGAGCAGTACTTC | CASSSGGFRGEQYF
NA | few | TRBJ1-2 | TRBV20-1 | TGCAGTGCTAGGTTACAGGGAGAGGCCTATGGCTACACCTTC | CSARLQGEAYGYTF
TRBD1 | few | TRBJ2-1 | TRBV9 | TGTGCCAGCAGCGTAGGACAGGGGATCGATGAGCAGTTCTTC | CASSVGQGIDEQFF
TRBD2 | NA | TRBJ2-3 | TRBV28 | TGTGCCAACAGTTGGCCCCGGACTAGCGGGGGGACAACAGATACGCAGTATTTT | CANSWPRTSGGTTDTQYF
NA | NA | TRBJ2-1 | TRBV29-1 | TGCAGCGTTGAAGATCAGGAGGGGTCAATCCAAGGTGAGCAGTTCTTC | CSVEDQEGSIQGEQFF
TRBD1 | NA | TRBJ1-1 | TRBV29-1 | TGCAGCGTGGAGGGGGCTACAGTTAACACTGAAGCTTTCTTT | CSVEGATVNTEAFF
NA | many | TRBJ2-7 | TRBV7-9 | TGTGCCAGCAGCTCGCGGACTCATCCCAGAGACGAGCAGTACTTC | CASSSRTHPRDEQYF
NA | many | TRBJ1-2 | TRBV6-1 | TGTGCCAGCAGTAGATCGGGGCTTCGTGGCTACACCTTC | CASSRSGLRGYTF
NA | NA | TRBJ1-5 | TRBV4-2 | TGTGCCAGCAGCCAACAGACAGTCAGCAATCAGCCCCAGCATTTT | CASSQQTVSNQPQHF
NA | many | TRBJ2-1 | TRBV7-7 | TGTGCTAGCAGCAGCCCCTCTATAGGCAATGAGCAGTTCTTC | CASSSPSIGNEQFF
TRBD1 | NA | TRBJ2-3 | TRBV7-4 | TGTGCCAGCAGCTTGACAGGGGGCACCACAGATACGCAGTATTTT | CASSLTGGTTDTQYF
TRBD2 | NA | TRBJ2-3 | TRBV4-1 | TGCGCCAGCAGCCAAGTAGCGGGGGCGGATACGCAGTATTTT | CASSQVAGADTQYF
TRBD1 | few | TRBJ2-2 | TRBV11-3 | TGTGCCAGCAGCTTGATCTCCGGGACAGGGGTGACCGGGGAGCTGTTTTTT | CASSLISGTGVTGELFF
NA | NA | TRBJ2-4 | TRBV14 | TGTGCCAGCAGCCAAGCCGGGGGTGGAAACATTCAGTACTTC | CASSQAGGGNIQYF